Listed below are T cell receptor beta chains from one sample, sequenced in a study of control samples from healthy donors and cancer patients. This table comes from immunoSEQ multiplex PCR, and its TCRdb copy is limited to in-frame clones, with some not included. The repertoire includes 100,000 to 150,000 clones, 92% of them detected once, and 2% to 2.5% sits in the top ten. The sequenced material came from blood. The receptors stem from a woman in her forties or fifties in good health. Each CDR3 is given with its conserved first and last residue. A D gene is named only where the DNA matches it firmly. Clone size, where shown, is once, few, many, or a class for clones that have expanded.

J gene	clone size	D gene	V gene	CDR3 protein	CDR3 DNA
TRBJ2-3	NA	NA	TRBV5-1	CASSWVDGTDTQYF	TGCGCCAGCAGCTGGGTGGACGGCACAGATACGCAGTATTTT
TRBJ1-2	NA	NA	TRBV6-5	CASNPAGAYGYTF	TGTGCCAGCAATCCTGCGGGGGCATATGGCTACACCTTC
TRBJ1-2	NA	NA	TRBV24-1	CATSDATGYGYTF	TGTGCCACCAGTGACGCTACTGGCTATGGCTACACCTTC
TRBJ1-2	NA	NA	TRBV5-1	CASSLGAANYGYTF	TGCGCCAGCAGCTTGGGGGCCGCCAACTATGGCTACACCTTC
TRBJ1-2	once	NA	TRBV28	CASRTWGGGSRENYGYTF	TGTGCCAGCAGGACCTGGGGGGGCGGGTCTCGGGAGAACTATGGCTACACCTTC
TRBJ2-5	NA	NA	TRBV10-3	CAISWDSPLEQETQYF	TGTGCCATCAGTTGGGACTCCCCGCTGGAGCAAGAGACCCAGTACTTC
TRBJ1-1	NA	NA	TRBV18	CASSPAYPQNSNTEAFF	TGTGCCAGCTCACCAGCGTACCCCCAGAATAGTAACACTGAAGCTTTCTTT
TRBJ2-7	NA	TRBD2	TRBV2	CASSDGGISLGSSYEQYF	TGTGCCAGCAGTGACGGGGGGATTAGTTTGGGAAGCTCCTACGAGCAGTACTTC
TRBJ1-1	once	NA	TRBV5-1	CASSLEFQGTTEAFF	TGCGCCAGCAGCTTGGAATTTCAGGGGACCACTGAAGCTTTCTTT
TRBJ1-4	NA	NA	TRBV21-1	CASSPGRPNEKLFF	TGTGCCAGCAGCCCCGGCCGTCCTAATGAAAAACTGTTTTTT
TRBJ2-7	NA	NA	TRBV6-1	CASSDRGGFSYEQYF	TGTGCCAGCAGTGACCGGGGAGGTTTTTCCTACGAGCAGTACTTC
TRBJ1-2	NA	NA	TRBV27	CASSPSTGLGYGYTF	TGTGCCAGCAGTCCAAGCACAGGGTTGGGGTATGGCTACACCTTC
TRBJ2-1	NA	NA	TRBV5-1	CASSLVYYNEQFF	TGCGCCAGCAGCTTGGTGTACTACAATGAGCAGTTCTTC
TRBJ1-1	NA	NA	TRBV12-3/TRBV12-4	CASTRLGNTEAFF	TGTGCCAGCACCCGCCTGGGGAACACTGAAGCTTTCTTT
TRBJ1-4	NA	NA	TRBV5-4	CASSLKGNNEKLFF	TGTGCCAGCAGCTTGAAAGGGAATAATGAAAAACTGTTTTTT
TRBJ2-7	NA	TRBD2	TRBV28	CASRTSGESYEQYF	TGTGCCAGCCGGACTAGCGGGGAATCCTACGAGCAGTACTTC
TRBJ1-5	NA	NA	TRBV7-2	CASSSSGTASNQPQHF	TGTGCCAGCAGCTCCTCCGGGACGGCTAGCAATCAGCCCCAGCATTTT
TRBJ1-5	NA	TRBD1	TRBV6-6	CASSPSVSGGLVQPQHF	TGTGCCAGCAGTCCCTCCGTTTCAGGGGGTCTAGTTCAGCCCCAGCATTTT
TRBJ2-3	NA	NA	TRBV11-2	CASSTFSAQRLRGDTQYF	TGTGCCAGCAGCACCTTTTCCGCCCAGCGATTAAGGGGGGATACGCAGTATTTT
TRBJ2-5	NA	TRBD2	TRBV6-6	CASNRDYGSETQYF	TGTGCCAGCAATCGGGACTATGGTTCAGAGACCCAGTACTTC
TRBJ2-7	NA	TRBD2	TRBV6-5	CAGGGGGWEQYF	TGTGCCGGAGGTGGCGGGGGTTGGGAGCAGTACTTC
TRBJ1-5	NA	NA	TRBV19	CASSIVSGGNQPQHF	TGTGCCAGTAGTATCGTATCAGGAGGCAATCAGCCCCAGCATTTT
TRBJ2-5	NA	TRBD2	TRBV4-1	CASSQEGGQETQYF	TGCGCCAGCAGCCAAGAGGGGGGGCAAGAGACCCAGTACTTC
TRBJ1-1	NA	NA	TRBV27	CASSFSGNTEAFF	TGTGCCAGCAGTTTTTCTGGGAACACTGAAGCTTTCTTT
TRBJ1-1	NA	NA	TRBV20-1	CSARQNTEAFF	TGCAGTGCTAGACAAAACACTGAAGCTTTCTTT
TRBJ2-5	NA	TRBD1	TRBV5-1	CASSSRTGEGTQYF	TGCGCCAGCAGCAGTCGGACAGGGGAGGGGACCCAGTACTTC
TRBJ2-7	many	NA	TRBV5-5	CASSLRQDTYEQYF	TGTGCCAGCAGCTTACGACAGGACACCTACGAGCAGTACTTC
TRBJ2-2	NA	NA	TRBV19	CASTWGNTGELFF	TGTGCCAGTACGTGGGGAAACACCGGGGAGCTGTTTTTT
TRBJ1-1	NA	TRBD1	TRBV28	CASRRQGYTEAFF	TGTGCCAGCCGACGACAGGGTTACACTGAAGCTTTCTTT
TRBJ2-7	few	NA	TRBV29-1	CSVEDLGSLSYEQYF	TGCAGCGTTGAAGATTTGGGCTCGTTATCCTACGAGCAGTACTTC
TRBJ2-7	NA	TRBD2	TRBV6-2/TRBV6-3	CASSDGTSGGVYSYEQYF	TGTGCCAGCAGTGACGGGACTAGCGGGGGGGTATACTCCTACGAGCAGTACTTC
TRBJ1-5	NA	NA	TRBV12-3/TRBV12-4	CASSFSGEQPQHF	TGTGCCAGCAGTTTTTCTGGGGAGCAGCCCCAGCATTTT
TRBJ1-2	NA	TRBD1	TRBV7-9	CASSVGTGGASGYTF	TGTGCCAGCAGCGTGGGGACAGGGGGCGCTTCTGGCTACACCTTC
TRBJ2-1	NA	NA	TRBV27	CASSLNIYNEQFF	TGTGCCAGCAGTTTAAACATTTACAATGAGCAGTTCTTC
TRBJ1-5	NA	NA	TRBV21-1	CAKRTNQPQHF	TGTGCCAAGCGGACTAATCAGCCCCAGCATTTT
TRBJ1-1	NA	NA	TRBV7-8	CASGRGWGSVNTEAFF	TGTGCCAGCGGAAGGGGCTGGGGCTCGGTGAACACTGAAGCTTTCTTT
TRBJ1-5	once	NA	TRBV27	CASSQTRDRNNQPQHF	TGTGCCAGCAGCCAAACCCGGGACCGAAACAATCAGCCCCAGCATTTT
TRBJ2-7	NA	NA	TRBV28	CASSFVGQAYEQYF	TGTGCCAGCAGTTTTGTCGGGCAGGCCTACGAGCAGTACTTC
TRBJ1-6	NA	TRBD1	TRBV19	CASSLGTEGSPLHF	TGTGCCAGTAGTCTCGGGACAGAGGGGTCACCCCTCCACTTT
TRBJ2-7	NA	TRBD1	TRBV28	CASIQQGVYEQYF	TGTGCCAGCATACAACAGGGGGTCTACGAGCAGTACTTC
TRBJ2-1	NA	NA	TRBV14	CASSQQGNEQFF	TGTGCCAGCAGCCAACAGGGAAATGAGCAGTTCTTC
TRBJ1-1	NA	NA	TRBV5-6	CASSLTGLQNTEAFF	TGTGCCAGCAGCCTCACAGGCCTCCAGAACACTGAAGCTTTCTTT
TRBJ1-2	NA	NA	TRBV27	CATAGGDTYGYTF	TGTGCCACCGCCGGGGGAGATACCTATGGCTACACCTTC
TRBJ2-1	NA	TRBD2	TRBV11-2	CASSLMQTTSGEQFF	TGTGCCAGCAGCCTAATGCAGACGACTAGCGGGGAGCAGTTCTTC
TRBJ2-7	NA	TRBD1	TRBV18	CASSPGTGTFYEQYF	TGTGCCAGCTCACCTGGGACAGGAACATTCTACGAGCAGTACTTC